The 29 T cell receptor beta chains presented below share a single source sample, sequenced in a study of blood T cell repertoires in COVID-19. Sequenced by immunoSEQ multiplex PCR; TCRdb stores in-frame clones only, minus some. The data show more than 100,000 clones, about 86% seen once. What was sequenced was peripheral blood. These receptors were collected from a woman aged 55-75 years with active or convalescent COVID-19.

The CDR3 protein is CASSVLAGGTSYEQYF. The CDR3 DNA sequence: TGCGCCAGCAGCGTATTAGCGGGAGGTACCTCCTACGAGCAGTACTTC. The rearrangement uses TRBV5-1 and TRBJ2-7, with TRBD2 matching over 10 bases. The length of the CDR3 is 16 residues. Germline CDR1 reads SGHRS; CDR2 reads YFSETQ. V was pared by 4 bases and J by 0 bases, with 7 bases of the junction left unmatched.

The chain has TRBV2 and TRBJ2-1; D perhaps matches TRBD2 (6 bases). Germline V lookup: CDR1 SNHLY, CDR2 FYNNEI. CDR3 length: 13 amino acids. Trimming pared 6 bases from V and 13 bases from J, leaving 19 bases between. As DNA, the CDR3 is TGTGCCAGCAGGCGCGGGGAGCGAGGGACCCAGTTCTTC. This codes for CASRRGERGTQFF.

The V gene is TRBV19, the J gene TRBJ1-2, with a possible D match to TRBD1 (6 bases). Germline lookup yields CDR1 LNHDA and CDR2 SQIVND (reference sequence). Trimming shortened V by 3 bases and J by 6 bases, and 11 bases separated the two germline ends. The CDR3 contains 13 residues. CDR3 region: CASSIPDRHGYTF. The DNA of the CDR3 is TGTGCCAGTAGTATCCCCGACAGGCATGGCTACACCTTC.

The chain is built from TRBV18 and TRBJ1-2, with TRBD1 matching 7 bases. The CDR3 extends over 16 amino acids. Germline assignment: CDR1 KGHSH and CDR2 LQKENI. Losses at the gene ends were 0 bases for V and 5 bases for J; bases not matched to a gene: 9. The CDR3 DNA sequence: TGTGCCAGCTCACCACCCTTCGGACAGGTCACATATGGCTACACCTTC. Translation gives CASSPPFGQVTYGYTF. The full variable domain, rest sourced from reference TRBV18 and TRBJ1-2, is NAGVMQNPRHLVRRRGQEARLRCSPMKGHSHVYWYRQLPEEGLKFMVYLQKENIIDESGMPKERFSAEFPKEGPSILRIQQVVRGDSAAYFCASSPPFGQVTYGYTFGSGTRLTVV.

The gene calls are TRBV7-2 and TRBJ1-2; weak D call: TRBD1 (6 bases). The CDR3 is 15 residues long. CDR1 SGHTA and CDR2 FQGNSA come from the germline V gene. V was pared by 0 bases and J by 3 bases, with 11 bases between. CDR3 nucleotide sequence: TGTGCCAGCAGCTTAGCGGGGGGGGCGGACTATGGCTACACCTTC. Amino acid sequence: CASSLAGGADYGYTF.

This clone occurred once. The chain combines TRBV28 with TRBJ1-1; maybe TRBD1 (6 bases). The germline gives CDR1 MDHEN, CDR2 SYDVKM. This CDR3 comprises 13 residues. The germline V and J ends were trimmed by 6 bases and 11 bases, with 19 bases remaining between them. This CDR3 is CASRKTGSWGAFF. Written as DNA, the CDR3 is TGTGCCAGCAGAAAAACAGGGTCTTGGGGGGCTTTCTTT.

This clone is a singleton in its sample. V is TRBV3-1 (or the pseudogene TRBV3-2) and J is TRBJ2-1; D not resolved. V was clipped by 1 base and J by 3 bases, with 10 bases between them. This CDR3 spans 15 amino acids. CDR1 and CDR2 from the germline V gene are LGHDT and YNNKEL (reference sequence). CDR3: CASSQVTEIYNEQFF. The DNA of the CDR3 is TGTGCCAGCAGCCAAGTAACAGAAATCTACAATGAGCAGTTCTTC.

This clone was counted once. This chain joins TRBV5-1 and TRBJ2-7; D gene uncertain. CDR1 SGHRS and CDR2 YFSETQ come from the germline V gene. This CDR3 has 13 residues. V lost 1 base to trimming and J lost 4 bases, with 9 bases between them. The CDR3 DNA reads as TGCGCCAGCAGCTTGTCGGCGGAGTACGAGCAGTACTTC. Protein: CASSLSAEYEQYF.

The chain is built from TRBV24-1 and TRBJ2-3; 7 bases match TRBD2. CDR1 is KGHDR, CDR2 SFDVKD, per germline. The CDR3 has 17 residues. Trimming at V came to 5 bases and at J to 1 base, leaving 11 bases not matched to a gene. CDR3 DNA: TGTGCCACCAGTGCCCTGGCCGCGGGGGTAGGCACAGATACGCAGTATTTT. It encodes CATSALAAGVGTDTQYF.

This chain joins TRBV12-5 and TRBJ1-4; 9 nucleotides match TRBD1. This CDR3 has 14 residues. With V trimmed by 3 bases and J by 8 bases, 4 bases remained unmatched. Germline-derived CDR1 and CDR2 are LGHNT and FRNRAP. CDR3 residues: CASGFRTGVEKLFF. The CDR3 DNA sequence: TGTGCTAGTGGTTTTAGGACAGGGGTAGAAAAACTGTTTTTT.

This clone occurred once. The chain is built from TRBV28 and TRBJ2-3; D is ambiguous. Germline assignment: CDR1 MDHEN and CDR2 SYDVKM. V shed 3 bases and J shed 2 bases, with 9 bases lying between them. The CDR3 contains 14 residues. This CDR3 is CASSFQWPTDTQYF. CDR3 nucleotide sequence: TGTGCCAGCAGTTTTCAGTGGCCCACAGATACGCAGTATTTT.

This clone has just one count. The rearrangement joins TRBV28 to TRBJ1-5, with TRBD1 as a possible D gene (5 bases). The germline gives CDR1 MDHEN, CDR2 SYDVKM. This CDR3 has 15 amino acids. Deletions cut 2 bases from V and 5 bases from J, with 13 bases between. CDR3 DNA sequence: TGTGCCAGCAGTTTACCAGGGCCTGGCGATCAGCCCCAGCATTTT. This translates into CASSLPGPGDQPQHF.

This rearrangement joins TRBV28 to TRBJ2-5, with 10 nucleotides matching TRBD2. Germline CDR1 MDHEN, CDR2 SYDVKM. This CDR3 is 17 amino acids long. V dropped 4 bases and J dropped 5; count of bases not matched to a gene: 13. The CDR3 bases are TGTGCCAGCAGTTCCCGTGAACTAGCGGGGTGGGGGGAGACCCAGTACTTC. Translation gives CASSSRELAGWGETQYF.

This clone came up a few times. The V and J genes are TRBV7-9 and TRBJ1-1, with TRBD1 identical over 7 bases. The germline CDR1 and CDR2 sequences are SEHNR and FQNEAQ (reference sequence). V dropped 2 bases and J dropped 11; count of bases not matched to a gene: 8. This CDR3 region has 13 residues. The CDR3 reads CASSLLETGMAFF. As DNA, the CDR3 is TGTGCCAGCAGCTTACTCGAGACAGGGATGGCTTTCTTT.

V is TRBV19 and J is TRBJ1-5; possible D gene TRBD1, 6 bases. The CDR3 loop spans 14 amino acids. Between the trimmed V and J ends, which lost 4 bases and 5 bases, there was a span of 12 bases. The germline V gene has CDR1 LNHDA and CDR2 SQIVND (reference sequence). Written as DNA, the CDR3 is TGTGCCAGTAGTAGCACAGGGCCGCATCAGCCCCAGCATTTT. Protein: CASSSTGPHQPQHF. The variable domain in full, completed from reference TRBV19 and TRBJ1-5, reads DGGITQSPKYLFRKEGQNVTLSCEQNLNHDAMYWYRQDPGQGLRLIYYSQIVNDFQKGDIAEGYSVSREKKESFPLTVTSAQKNPTAFYLCASSSTGPHQPQHFGDGTRLSIL.

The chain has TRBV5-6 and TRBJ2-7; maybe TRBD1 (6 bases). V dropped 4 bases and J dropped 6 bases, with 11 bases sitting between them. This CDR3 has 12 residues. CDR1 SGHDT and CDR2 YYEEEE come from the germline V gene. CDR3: CASSAATGEQYV. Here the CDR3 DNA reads TGTGCCAGCAGCGCGGCGACAGGCGAGCAGTACGTC.

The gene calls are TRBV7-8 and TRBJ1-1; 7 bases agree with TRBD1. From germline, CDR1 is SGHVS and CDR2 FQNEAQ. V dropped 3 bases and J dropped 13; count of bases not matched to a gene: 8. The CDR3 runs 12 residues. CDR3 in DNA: TGTGCCAGCAGCTTGGCCGGGACAGAGGTTTTCTTT. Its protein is CASSLAGTEVFF.

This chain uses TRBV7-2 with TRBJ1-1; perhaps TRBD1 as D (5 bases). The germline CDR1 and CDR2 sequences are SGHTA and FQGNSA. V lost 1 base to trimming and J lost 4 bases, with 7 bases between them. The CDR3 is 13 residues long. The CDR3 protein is CASSLGRATEAFF. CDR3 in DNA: TGTGCCAGCAGCTTAGGCAGGGCCACTGAAGCTTTCTTT.

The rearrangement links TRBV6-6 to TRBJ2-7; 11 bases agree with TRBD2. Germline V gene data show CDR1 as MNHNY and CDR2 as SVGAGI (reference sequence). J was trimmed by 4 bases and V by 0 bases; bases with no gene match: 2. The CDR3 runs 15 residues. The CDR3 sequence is CASSYSGTSGYEQYF. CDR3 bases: TGTGCCAGCAGTTACTCCGGGACTAGCGGTTACGAGCAGTACTTC.

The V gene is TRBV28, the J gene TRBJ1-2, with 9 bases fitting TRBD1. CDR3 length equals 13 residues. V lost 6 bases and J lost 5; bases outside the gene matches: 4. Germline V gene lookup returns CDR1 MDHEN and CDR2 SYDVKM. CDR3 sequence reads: CASSPGQGYGYTF. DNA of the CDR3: TGTGCCAGCAGCCCAGGACAGGGGTATGGCTACACCTTC.

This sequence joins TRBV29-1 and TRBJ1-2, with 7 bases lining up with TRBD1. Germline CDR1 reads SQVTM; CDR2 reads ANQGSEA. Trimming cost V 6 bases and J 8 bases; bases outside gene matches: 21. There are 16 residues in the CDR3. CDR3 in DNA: TGCAGCGTCCCCCTGGGACAGACTATAAGTGCGCGAGGCTACACCTTC. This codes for CSVPLGQTISARGYTF.

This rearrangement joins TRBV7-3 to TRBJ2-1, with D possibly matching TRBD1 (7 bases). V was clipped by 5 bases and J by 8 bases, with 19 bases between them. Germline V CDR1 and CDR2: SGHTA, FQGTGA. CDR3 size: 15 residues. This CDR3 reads CASSREPGGLYEQFF. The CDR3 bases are TGTGCCAGCAGCCGAGAGCCAGGGGGGCTCTATGAGCAGTTCTTC.

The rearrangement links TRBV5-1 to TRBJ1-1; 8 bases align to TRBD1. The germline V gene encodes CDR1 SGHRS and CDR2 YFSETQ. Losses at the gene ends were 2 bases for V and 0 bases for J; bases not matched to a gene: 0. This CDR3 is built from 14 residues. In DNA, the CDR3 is TGCGCCAGCAGCTTACAGGGGGTGAACACTGAAGCTTTCTTT. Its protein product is CASSLQGVNTEAFF.

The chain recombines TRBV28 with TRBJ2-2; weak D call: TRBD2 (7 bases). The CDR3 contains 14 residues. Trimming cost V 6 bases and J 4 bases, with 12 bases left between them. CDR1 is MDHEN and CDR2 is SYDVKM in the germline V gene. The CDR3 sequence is CASSEGGGTGELFF. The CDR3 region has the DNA TGTGCCAGCAGCGAGGGAGGGGGCACCGGGGAGCTGTTTTTT.

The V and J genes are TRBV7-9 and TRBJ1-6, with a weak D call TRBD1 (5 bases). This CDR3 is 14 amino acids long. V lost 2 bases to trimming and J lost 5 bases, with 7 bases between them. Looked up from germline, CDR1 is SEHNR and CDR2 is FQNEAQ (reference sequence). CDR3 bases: TGTGCCAGCAGCTTATGGGGGGATAATTCACCCCTCCACTTT. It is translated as CASSLWGDNSPLHF.

The CDR3 spells CASSQDFGGSSYNEQFF. CDR3 nucleotide sequence: TGCGCCAGCAGCCAAGATTTCGGAGGCAGCTCCTACAATGAGCAGTTCTTC. This sequence joins TRBV4-3 and TRBJ2-1; D might be TRBD2 (5 bases). The germline CDR1 and CDR2 sequences are LGHNA and YSLEER. The V end was cut by 0 bases, the J end by 0 bases, with 12 bases between. This CDR3 is built from 17 residues.

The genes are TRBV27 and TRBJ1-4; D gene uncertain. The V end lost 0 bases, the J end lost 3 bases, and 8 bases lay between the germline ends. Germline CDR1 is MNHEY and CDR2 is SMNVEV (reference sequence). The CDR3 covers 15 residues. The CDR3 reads CASSLSWLPNEKLFF. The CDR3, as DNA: TGTGCCAGCAGTTTATCGTGGCTTCCTAATGAAAAACTGTTTTTT.

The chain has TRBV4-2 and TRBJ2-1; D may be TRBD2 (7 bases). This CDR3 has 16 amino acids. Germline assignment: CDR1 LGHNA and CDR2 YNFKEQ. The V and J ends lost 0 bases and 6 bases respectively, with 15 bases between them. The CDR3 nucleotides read TGTGCCAGCAGCCAAGATCTTAACGGGGGGCTCAATGAGCAGTTCTTC. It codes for CASSQDLNGGLNEQFF.

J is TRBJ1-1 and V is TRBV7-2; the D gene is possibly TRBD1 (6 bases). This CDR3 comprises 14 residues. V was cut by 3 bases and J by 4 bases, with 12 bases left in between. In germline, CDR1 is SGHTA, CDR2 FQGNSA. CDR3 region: CASSFSVGGTEAFF. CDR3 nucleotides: TGTGCCAGCAGCTTTTCGGTAGGGGGCACTGAAGCTTTCTTT.